Listed below are T cell receptor beta chains from one sample, sequenced in a study of CD8 T cells in Susac syndrome. TCRdb reprocessed the immunoSEQ multiplex PCR reads with MiXCR, giving one entry per CDR3 protein. The table has 150,000 to 200,000 distinct CDR3 sequences, about 93% seen once. The specimen sequenced was CD4+ T cells from PBMCs. The receptor source for this set is a human donor in good health. Each CDR3 is given with its conserved first and last residue. Fields, in order: V gene, D gene, clone size, J gene, CDR3 protein, CDR3 DNA. D genes are given only for firm matches. Clone size is shown for a subset of rows, as once, few, many or a class of expanded clone.

V gene: TRBV29-1
D gene: .
clone size: .
J gene: TRBJ2-3
CDR3 protein: CSVELYGTEQYF
CDR3 DNA: TGCAGCGTTGAACTTTACGGCACCGAGCAGTATTTT

V gene: TRBV6-2/TRBV6-3
D gene: TRBD2
clone size: .
J gene: TRBJ2-7
CDR3 protein: CASSLGEGRSYEQYF
CDR3 DNA: TGTGCCAGCAGCCTGGGGGAGGGGAGATCCTACGAGCAGTACTTC

V gene: TRBV6-5
D gene: .
clone size: .
J gene: TRBJ1-2
CDR3 protein: CASSYGQGWDGYTF
CDR3 DNA: TGTGCCAGCAGTTACGGGCAGGGTTGGGATGGCTACACCTTC

V gene: TRBV29-1
D gene: TRBD1
clone size: .
J gene: TRBJ2-7
CDR3 protein: CSVGTGEAYEQYF
CDR3 DNA: TGCAGCGTAGGGACAGGGGAGGCCTACGAGCAGTACTTC

V gene: TRBV7-2
D gene: .
clone size: .
J gene: TRBJ1-1
CDR3 protein: CANSLGRTLNTEAFF
CDR3 DNA: TGTGCCAACAGCCTAGGGAGGACACTGAACACTGAAGCTTTCTTT

V gene: TRBV20-1
D gene: TRBD2
clone size: few
J gene: TRBJ2-7
CDR3 protein: CSARLAGGPYEQYF
CDR3 DNA: TGCAGTGCTCGACTAGCGGGGGGGCCTTACGAGCAGTACTTC

V gene: TRBV3-1
D gene: .
clone size: .
J gene: TRBJ2-1
CDR3 protein: CASSQTDAWTVYNEQFF
CDR3 DNA: TGTGCCAGCAGCCAAACAGACGCGTGGACTGTATACAATGAGCAGTTCTTC

V gene: TRBV4-2
D gene: .
clone size: .
J gene: TRBJ2-5
CDR3 protein: CASSQDRAGEETQYF
CDR3 DNA: TGTGCCAGCAGCCAAGATCGGGCAGGGGAAGAGACCCAGTACTTC

V gene: TRBV20-1
D gene: TRBD1
clone size: .
J gene: TRBJ1-6
CDR3 protein: CSARNRGGDSPLHF
CDR3 DNA: TGCAGTGCTAGAAACAGGGGAGGGGACTCACCCCTCCACTTT

V gene: TRBV7-9
D gene: .
clone size: .
J gene: TRBJ1-1
CDR3 protein: CASSLGSGAIAEAFF
CDR3 DNA: TGTGCCAGCAGCTTAGGTTCAGGGGCTATCGCTGAAGCTTTCTTT

V gene: TRBV20-1
D gene: TRBD2
clone size: .
J gene: TRBJ2-5
CDR3 protein: CSARSAGEVGLKTQYF
CDR3 DNA: TGCAGTGCTAGATCGGCGGGGGAAGTGGGTTTAAAGACCCAGTACTTC

V gene: TRBV9
D gene: TRBD2
clone size: .
J gene: TRBJ2-3
CDR3 protein: CASSPPGGASTDTQYF
CDR3 DNA: TGTGCCAGCAGCCCGCCCGGGGGGGCCTCGACAGATACGCAGTATTTT

V gene: TRBV20-1
D gene: TRBD2
clone size: once
J gene: TRBJ2-1
CDR3 protein: CSARPGLAVRAIEQFF
CDR3 DNA: TGCAGTGCTAGACCCGGACTAGCGGTGAGGGCAATCGAGCAGTTCTTC

V gene: TRBV5-1
D gene: TRBD1
clone size: .
J gene: TRBJ2-3
CDR3 protein: CASSLEQGGGDTQYF
CDR3 DNA: TGCGCCAGCAGCTTGGAACAGGGGGGTGGAGATACGCAGTATTTT

V gene: TRBV3-1
D gene: TRBD1
clone size: .
J gene: TRBJ2-4
CDR3 protein: CASSQDGTGPKDIQYF
CDR3 DNA: TGTGCCAGCAGCCAAGACGGGACAGGGCCAAAGGACATTCAGTACTTC

V gene: TRBV6-6
D gene: .
clone size: .
J gene: TRBJ1-2
CDR3 protein: CASIEALNYGYTF
CDR3 DNA: TGTGCCAGCATCGAGGCGCTAAACTATGGCTACACCTTC

V gene: TRBV7-2
D gene: .
clone size: .
J gene: TRBJ1-2
CDR3 protein: CASSLGTEGHGYTF
CDR3 DNA: TGTGCCAGCAGCTTAGGCACGGAAGGCCATGGCTACACCTTC

V gene: TRBV4-3
D gene: TRBD1
clone size: .
J gene: TRBJ2-7
CDR3 protein: CASSQDLGGVGYEQYF
CDR3 DNA: TGCGCCAGCAGCCAAGATCTAGGGGGCGTAGGCTACGAGCAGTACTTC

V gene: TRBV20-1
D gene: TRBD2
clone size: .
J gene: TRBJ2-5
CDR3 protein: CSARGGLAGETQYF
CDR3 DNA: TGCAGTGCTAGAGGGGGACTAGCGGGGGAGACCCAGTACTTC

V gene: TRBV20-1
D gene: .
clone size: .
J gene: TRBJ1-2
CDR3 protein: CSGQGFANYGYTF
CDR3 DNA: TGCAGTGGTCAGGGATTTGCTAACTATGGCTACACCTTC

V gene: TRBV27
D gene: .
clone size: .
J gene: TRBJ2-1
CDR3 protein: CASSYPGNEQFF
CDR3 DNA: TGTGCCAGCAGTTACCCGGGAAATGAGCAGTTCTTC

V gene: TRBV20-1
D gene: TRBD2
clone size: .
J gene: TRBJ2-3
CDR3 protein: CSAIRLAEPTDTQYF
CDR3 DNA: TGCAGTGCTATCCGCCTAGCGGAGCCCACAGATACGCAGTATTTT

V gene: TRBV3-1
D gene: TRBD2
clone size: .
J gene: TRBJ2-5
CDR3 protein: CASSQVDSGAVPIDF
CDR3 DNA: TGTGCCAGCAGCCAGGTTGATAGCGGGGCCGTCCCTATTGACTTC

V gene: TRBV28
D gene: .
clone size: .
J gene: TRBJ1-5
CDR3 protein: CASSFGGGSGQPQHF
CDR3 DNA: TGTGCCAGCAGTTTTGGTGGGGGATCGGGTCAGCCCCAGCATTTT

V gene: TRBV14
D gene: .
clone size: .
J gene: TRBJ1-5
CDR3 protein: CASSQVGQPQHF
CDR3 DNA: TGTGCCAGCAGCCAAGTTGGACAGCCCCAGCATTTT

V gene: TRBV6-2/TRBV6-3
D gene: TRBD1
clone size: .
J gene: TRBJ1-5
CDR3 protein: CASRDRAQYQPQHF
CDR3 DNA: TGTGCCAGCAGAGACAGGGCTCAGTATCAGCCCCAGCATTTT

V gene: TRBV21-1
D gene: .
clone size: .
J gene: TRBJ2-2
CDR3 protein: CASRGGIRKTGELFF
CDR3 DNA: TGTGCCAGCAGGGGCGGGATTCGAAAGACCGGGGAGCTGTTTTTT

V gene: TRBV20-1
D gene: .
clone size: .
J gene: TRBJ2-7
CDR3 protein: CSAILANEQYF
CDR3 DNA: TGCAGTGCTATCCTCGCCAACGAGCAGTACTTC

V gene: TRBV3-1
D gene: TRBD2
clone size: .
J gene: TRBJ2-3
CDR3 protein: CASSQDRASGGPSTDTQYF
CDR3 DNA: TGTGCCAGCAGCCAAGATCGGGCTAGCGGGGGCCCTAGCACAGATACGCAGTATTTT

V gene: TRBV30
D gene: .
clone size: .
J gene: TRBJ2-7
CDR3 protein: CAWSVLGIPLEQYF
CDR3 DNA: TGTGCCTGGAGTGTACTCGGAATCCCCTTGGAGCAGTACTTC

V gene: TRBV19
D gene: TRBD1
clone size: .
J gene: TRBJ1-2
CDR3 protein: CASSTRTGGNYGYTF
CDR3 DNA: TGTGCCAGTAGTACCCGGACAGGGGGGAACTATGGCTACACCTTC

V gene: TRBV20-1
D gene: TRBD2
clone size: .
J gene: TRBJ2-1
CDR3 protein: CSASGLAGVGEQFF
CDR3 DNA: TGCAGTGCTAGTGGTCTAGCGGGGGTAGGGGAGCAGTTCTTC

V gene: TRBV12-3/TRBV12-4
D gene: .
clone size: .
J gene: TRBJ1-6
CDR3 protein: CASGVSYNSPLHF
CDR3 DNA: TGTGCCAGCGGGGTCTCCTATAATTCACCCCTCCACTTT

V gene: TRBV9
D gene: .
clone size: once
J gene: TRBJ1-4
CDR3 protein: CASSVAPIDEKLFF
CDR3 DNA: TGTGCCAGCAGCGTAGCCCCAATCGATGAAAAACTGTTTTTT

V gene: TRBV30
D gene: .
clone size: .
J gene: TRBJ2-7
CDR3 protein: CAWGAGLLTVQYF
CDR3 DNA: TGTGCCTGGGGTGCAGGACTACTTACGGTGCAGTACTTC

V gene: TRBV20-1
D gene: .
clone size: .
J gene: TRBJ1-2
CDR3 protein: CSAQGRDGYTF
CDR3 DNA: TGCAGTGCCCAGGGCAGGGATGGCTACACCTTC

V gene: TRBV24-1
D gene: .
clone size: .
J gene: TRBJ2-1
CDR3 protein: CATSPRDNEQFF
CDR3 DNA: TGTGCCACCAGCCCTAGGGACAATGAGCAGTTCTTC

V gene: TRBV2
D gene: .
clone size: once
J gene: TRBJ2-3
CDR3 protein: CASTLDTDTQYF
CDR3 DNA: TGTGCCAGCACCTTAGACACAGATACGCAGTATTTT

V gene: TRBV4-1
D gene: .
clone size: .
J gene: TRBJ2-1
CDR3 protein: CASSQETGPRRNEQFF
CDR3 DNA: TGCGCCAGCAGCCAAGAGACAGGTCCCCGTCGCAATGAGCAGTTCTTC

V gene: TRBV20-1
D gene: .
clone size: .
J gene: TRBJ2-7
CDR3 protein: CSAISARDFAYEQYF
CDR3 DNA: TGCAGTGCTATTAGTGCCCGGGACTTTGCCTACGAGCAGTACTTC

V gene: TRBV7-2
D gene: TRBD2
clone size: .
J gene: TRBJ2-1
CDR3 protein: CASSFTPTSGVEFF
CDR3 DNA: TGTGCCAGCAGCTTCACCCCCACTAGCGGAGTCGAGTTCTTC

V gene: TRBV30
D gene: TRBD1
clone size: .
J gene: TRBJ1-4
CDR3 protein: CAWSEGQGWDEKLFF
CDR3 DNA: TGTGCCTGGAGTGAAGGACAGGGTTGGGATGAAAAACTGTTTTTT

V gene: TRBV30
D gene: .
clone size: .
J gene: TRBJ2-7
CDR3 protein: CAWSPVMGEQYF
CDR3 DNA: TGTGCCTGGAGCCCGGTAATGGGGGAGCAGTACTTC

V gene: TRBV3-1
D gene: .
clone size: .
J gene: TRBJ2-5
CDR3 protein: CASSPAGQQIQETQYF
CDR3 DNA: TGTGCCAGCAGTCCAGCAGGACAGCAAATTCAAGAGACCCAGTACTTC

V gene: TRBV15
D gene: .
clone size: .
J gene: TRBJ1-6
CDR3 protein: CATSRDLSGNSPLHF
CDR3 DNA: TGTGCCACCAGCAGAGATCTCAGCGGGAATTCACCCCTCCACTTT

V gene: TRBV9
D gene: .
clone size: .
J gene: TRBJ2-3
CDR3 protein: CASSVDLADTQYF
CDR3 DNA: TGTGCCAGCAGCGTTGATTTGGCAGATACGCAGTATTTT

V gene: TRBV25-1
D gene: .
clone size: .
J gene: TRBJ1-1
CDR3 protein: CASRPNGLNTEAFF
CDR3 DNA: TGTGCCAGCAGACCGAACGGGCTAAACACTGAAGCTTTCTTT

V gene: TRBV24-1
D gene: .
clone size: .
J gene: TRBJ1-1
CDR3 protein: CATRDMENTEAFF
CDR3 DNA: TGTGCCACCAGGGACATGGAGAACACTGAAGCTTTCTTT

V gene: TRBV4-3
D gene: TRBD2
clone size: .
J gene: TRBJ2-1
CDR3 protein: CASSQDLAGGSDEQFF
CDR3 DNA: TGCGCCAGCAGCCAAGATCTCGCAGGCGGGAGTGATGAGCAGTTCTTC

V gene: TRBV20-1
D gene: .
clone size: .
J gene: TRBJ2-2
CDR3 protein: CSALNQGMVTGELFF
CDR3 DNA: TGCAGTGCTCTCAACCAGGGGATGGTCACCGGGGAGCTGTTTTTT